This T cell receptor beta chain was obtained from a study of blood T cell repertoires in COVID-19 (dated by TCRdb to 2020 to 2021). Describing the broader study: Collaborator samples came from the United States, Italy and Spain and covered acute and convalescent phases of COVID-19. The prospective study material was composed of cDNA or gDNA derived from T cells, B-cell-depleted T cells, or PBMCs. Deeply sampled blood TCRbeta repertoires from subjects exposed to, actively infected with, or recovered from COVID-19 were included in the dataset. The repertoires were released in a freely available public database intended as a resource for research on the immune response to SARS-CoV-2. The samples were drawn from two sources: the first 160 participants of the ongoing ImmuneRACE study, and 1,000 to 1,500 subjects contributed by 6 global collaborators. The sample metadata nearly always contained a de-identified subject ID, COVID-19 status, age in years and sex. HLA class I and class II types, where available, came from metadata supplied by the sample provider rather than from assay-based typing.

In the prospective study, participants were 18 to 89 years old, resided in about two dozen geographic areas of the United States, and were enrolled through a virtual design. To assign participants to cohorts, the prospective study relied on clinical history that participants themselves reported in a screening survey and a study questionnaire. For ImmuneRACE Cohort 3, a participant was defined as recovered based on two consecutive negative NP/OP PCR tests, clearance by a healthcare professional, or resolution of symptoms. Mobile phlebotomists in the prospective study collected whole blood, serum and a nasopharyngeal or oropharyngeal swab from every participant. Participants in the prospective study had the option to provide additional blood draws and questionnaires over a 2-month period. Before DNA extraction, blood samples from the prospective study were shipped at room temperature or frozen. Compared with germline, V lacks 3 bases and J lacks 6 bases; bases without a gene match: 7. The CDR3 covers 16 residues, taking in both the cysteine and the phenylalanine. The CDR3 DNA has 48 bases and is translated from base 1. CDR1 MGHRA and CDR2 YSYEKL are derived from the germline V gene.

Overall study results and their limits: The amount of clinical and demographic metadata varied by source and participant and was provided uncurated.

As regards this clone: Its antigen is unknown. No base qualities exist here, and no much larger clone lies one base off it.

The immunoSEQ Assay, a bias-controlled multiplex PCR, was used to amplify TCRbeta CDR3 regions from genomic DNA. In the original analysis: Within the assay, amplification of reference gene primers was used to estimate how many nucleated cells each sample contained. To quantify the absolute abundance of each unique TCRbeta CDR3 rearrangement, sequence reads were collapsed and filtered. For each sample, productive Simpson clonality was calculated as the square root of Simpson's diversity index over productive rearrangements. What TCRdb holds here is the immuneACCESS table cut down to in-frame rearrangements. Part of the clones is not present; checked against another copy, under half of the missing clones reflect an unresolved V gene, and the others are unexplained. That table supplies the V and J calls and clone size; D and trimming were determined from the DNA. The sample has around 250,000 clones on record, 85% to 90% of them singletons. The ten largest clonotypes hold roughly 3.7% of the sample.

Source material: PBMCs or T cells enriched from blood (not recorded which). Recombination connected TRBV4-1 to TRBJ2-1, with TRBD2 identical over 11 junction bases. The source is a woman in her thirties who had recovered from COVID-19. The DNA is as follows: TGCGCCAGCAGCCAGAGACTAGCGGGGACCCTCAATGAGCAGTTCTTC. The translation is CASSQRLAGTLNEQFF.